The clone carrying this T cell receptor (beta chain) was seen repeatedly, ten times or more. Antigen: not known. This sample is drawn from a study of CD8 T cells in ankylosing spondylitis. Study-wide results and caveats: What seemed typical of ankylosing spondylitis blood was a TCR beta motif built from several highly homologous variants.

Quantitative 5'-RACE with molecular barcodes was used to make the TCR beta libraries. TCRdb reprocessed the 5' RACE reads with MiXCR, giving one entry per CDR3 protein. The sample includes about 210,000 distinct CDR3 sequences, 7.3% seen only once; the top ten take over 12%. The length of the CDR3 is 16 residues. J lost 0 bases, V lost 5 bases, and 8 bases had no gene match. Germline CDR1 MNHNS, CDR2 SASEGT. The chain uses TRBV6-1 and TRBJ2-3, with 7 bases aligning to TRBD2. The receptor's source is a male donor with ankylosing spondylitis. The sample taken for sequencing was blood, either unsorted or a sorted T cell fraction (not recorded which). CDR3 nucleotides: TGTGCCAGCAGTCCCCGGACTAGAATTAGCACAGATACGCAGTATTTT. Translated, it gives CASSPRTRISTDTQYF.